Listed below are T cell receptor beta chains from one sample, sequenced in a study of blood T cell repertoires in COVID-19. TCRdb keeps only in-frame clones here, not all; method: immunoSEQ multiplex PCR. The sample has a few hundred thousand clones, approximately 85% seen once; the top ten hold under 3.5%. Sequenced sample: peripheral blood. The receptors were sampled from a man aged 50 to 59 who had recovered from COVID-19. Each CDR3 is given with its conserved first and last residue. Each record gives: V gene, CDR3 length, J gene, CDR3 protein.

V: TRBV5-1; length: 18; J: TRBJ2-1; CDR3: CASSATGTSRGSYNEQFF
V: TRBV27; length: 14; J: TRBJ2-7; CDR3: CASQAWGLAYEQYF
V: TRBV7-2; length: 17; J: TRBJ1-3; CDR3: CASSSRDRRSSGNTIYF
V: TRBV21-1; length: 16; J: TRBJ2-5; CDR3: CASSRPGLAGVETQYF
V: TRBV7-2; length: 16; J: TRBJ2-3; CDR3: CASSTVGTSGTDTQYF
V: TRBV19; length: 14; J: TRBJ2-7; CDR3: CASLGTSGSREQYF
V: TRBV28; length: 23; J: TRBJ2-3; CDR3: CASSFIGWIVNRDRAFDTDTQYF
V: TRBV29-1; length: 14; J: TRBJ1-1; CDR3: CSVDLGQGNTEAFF
V: TRBV28; length: 18; J: TRBJ1-2; CDR3: CASSFILERERFRYGYTF
V: TRBV28; length: 11; J: TRBJ2-7; CDR3: CASGGWYEQYF
V: TRBV18; length: 15; J: TRBJ2-7; CDR3: CASSDYGTPSYEQYF
V: TRBV7-2; length: 16; J: TRBJ2-3; CDR3: CASSLGHAGGLDTQYF
V: TRBV28; length: 14; J: TRBJ1-2; CDR3: CASSMRTGLYGYTF